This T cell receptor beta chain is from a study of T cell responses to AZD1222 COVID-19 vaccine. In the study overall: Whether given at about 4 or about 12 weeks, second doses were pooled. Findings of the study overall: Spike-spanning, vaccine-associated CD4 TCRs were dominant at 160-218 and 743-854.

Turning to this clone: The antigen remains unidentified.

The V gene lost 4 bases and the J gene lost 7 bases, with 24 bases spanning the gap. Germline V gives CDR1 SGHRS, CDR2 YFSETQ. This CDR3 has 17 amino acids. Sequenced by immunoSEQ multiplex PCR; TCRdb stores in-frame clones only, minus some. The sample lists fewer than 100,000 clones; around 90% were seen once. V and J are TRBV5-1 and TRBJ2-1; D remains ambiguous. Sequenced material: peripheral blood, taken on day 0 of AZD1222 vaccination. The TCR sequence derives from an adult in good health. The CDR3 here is CASSQPPPGLTPNEQFF. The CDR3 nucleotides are TGCGCCAGCAGCCAGCCGCCTCCGGGTCTGACCCCTAATGAGCAGTTCTTC.